These T cell receptor beta chains were read from a single sample in a study of blood T cells in healthy people across ages. Via MiXCR, TCRdb re-called the 5' RACE reads, giving one row per CDR3 protein. This repertoire shows hundreds of thousands of distinct CDR3 sequences, approximately 59% found once; its top ten account for over 35%. The sample consisted of blood. The receptor set was obtained from a man aged 60 to 69 in good health. Each CDR3 is given with its conserved first and last residue. D genes are given only for firm matches. Where a row states a size, it is once, few, many or the class of an expanded clone; other rows omit it.

v_gene	d_gene	abundance	j_gene	CDR3aa
TRBV10-2	TRBD2	-	TRBJ2-3	CASSGSGGATDTQYF
TRBV20-1	TRBD1	few	TRBJ2-3	CSAGTGLFDTQYF
TRBV3-1	-	few	TRBJ2-3	CASSQTSTDTQYF
TRBV7-2	-	few	TRBJ2-7	CASSPPGLFYEQYF
TRBV12-5	TRBD2	-	TRBJ2-1	CASGLSAGIYNEQFF
TRBV7-2	-	-	TRBJ2-5	CASSLNGASRGTQYF
TRBV20-1	-	-	TRBJ2-5	CSAPGRNQETQYF
TRBV4-2	TRBD1	-	TRBJ1-6	CASSLSDRADNSPLHF
TRBV24-1	TRBD1	many	TRBJ2-3	CATSDRQGQGFGDTQYF
TRBV3-1	TRBD1	-	TRBJ2-3	CASSRSTGVDTQYF
TRBV15	-	-	TRBJ2-3	CATSRDGSGTDTQYF
TRBV5-1	TRBD2	-	TRBJ2-1	CASSPWGGGAMDEQFF
TRBV12-3/TRBV12-4	TRBD1	-	TRBJ1-2	CASRSPGQGRYGYTF
TRBV7-8	TRBD2	-	TRBJ2-3	CASSQQGTSGGTTDTQYF
TRBV5-1	-	-	TRBJ2-3	CASSALTTDTQYF
TRBV20-1	-	-	TRBJ1-1	CSAVPAINTEAFF
TRBV6-5	-	-	TRBJ1-4	CASSYSRGPVGTNEKLFF
TRBV28	TRBD1	few	TRBJ2-2	CASSSDREPTGELFF
TRBV5-1	TRBD2	once	TRBJ2-3	CASSLAGGGRDTQYF
TRBV7-9	-	-	TRBJ1-1	CAGSPGWGQAEAFF
TRBV4-2	TRBD1	few	TRBJ1-4	CASSQYPGQNEKLFF
TRBV5-1	-	-	TRBJ2-5	CASSLEAHQETQYF
TRBV14	-	few	TRBJ2-4	CASSPSDLAGPKNIQYF
TRBV11-3	TRBD2	once	TRBJ2-1	CASSPNSAGENNEQFF
TRBV5-1	-	-	TRBJ2-1	CASSLVGAQGNEQFF
TRBV3-1	-	-	TRBJ2-3	CASKVRGTDTQYF
TRBV3-1	TRBD2	-	TRBJ2-1	CASSQGLLAGFYNEQFF
TRBV29-1	-	-	TRBJ1-5	CSVEGANQPRHF
TRBV4-2	TRBD1	-	TRBJ1-5	CASSQDGGGIQPQHF
TRBV7-2	-	-	TRBJ2-3	CASSLSWYDTDTQYF
TRBV27	-	once	TRBJ2-6	CASSYVRQGVGANVLTF
TRBV29-1	-	-	TRBJ2-1	CSVEAGRSYNEQFF
TRBV20-1	TRBD2	-	TRBJ2-1	CSASTSGGNNEQFF
TRBV5-1	-	many	TRBJ2-5	CASSPGGGQETQYF